These 21 T cell receptor beta chains were all obtained from the same sample, sequenced in a study of cytomegalovirus exposure and HLA in healthy donors (dated by TCRdb to 2016 to 2017). Library construction relied on the immunoSEQ multiplex PCR assay. TCRdb limited this immuneACCESS table to in-frame rearrangements with V and J called. A share of clones is missing; checked studies link under half to unresolved V genes, and the rest is unexplained. Present in this sample are about 180,000 clones, about 85% of which were seen just once. The ten largest clones capture about a sixth of the sample. Sequencing was carried out using PBMCs. These TCRs come from a man between 18 and 35 years old in good health and CMV-seropositive.

In this sample, this clone turned up once. V and J are TRBV30 and TRBJ2-1; D unresolved. The V gene lost 3 bases and the J gene lost 4 bases, with 4 bases spanning the gap. Looked up from germline, CDR1 is GTSNPN and CDR2 is SVGIG (reference sequence). The length of the CDR3 is 11 residues. The CDR3 loop reads CAWSLYNEQFF. DNA of the CDR3: TGTGCCTGGAGCCTTTACAATGAGCAGTTCTTC.

The J gene is TRBJ2-7, the V gene TRBV27; the D gene is possibly TRBD1 (6 bases). Trimming took off 3 bases at V and 1 base at J, with 13 bases between the two ends. There are 15 residues in the CDR3. CDR1 is MNHEY and CDR2 is SMNVEV in the germline V gene (reference sequence). The CDR3 nucleotides are TGTGCCAGCAGTTTTTCCAGGGGCGGTTCCTACGAGCAGTACTTC. It specifies CASSFSRGGSYEQYF.

This CDR3 is CASSYSIGSNTEAFF. DNA of the CDR3: TGTGCCAGCAGTTACTCGATCGGTTCGAACACTGAAGCTTTCTTT. The chain couples TRBV6-5 to TRBJ1-1; D call uncertain. CDR3 length: 15 amino acids. V dropped 0 bases and J dropped 1 base, with 9 bases sitting between them. Germline values: CDR1 MNHEY, CDR2 SVGAGI.

This chain links TRBV5-1 with TRBJ1-1; TRBD1 might be the D (6 bases). This CDR3 contains 13 residues. Germline V gene data show CDR1 as SGHRS and CDR2 as YFSETQ. V was cut by 0 bases and J by 7 bases, with 10 bases left in between. The CDR3 sequence is CASSLEGTSEAFF. In DNA form, the CDR3 reads TGCGCCAGCAGCTTGGAGGGGACAAGTGAAGCTTTCTTT.

The V gene is TRBV30, the J gene TRBJ1-2; tentatively, D is TRBD1 (5 bases). Looked up from germline, CDR1 is GTSNPN and CDR2 is SVGIG (reference sequence). The germline V and J ends were trimmed by 4 bases and 4 bases, with 7 bases remaining between them. The CDR3 length is 11 residues. The chain's CDR3 is CAWNQGYGYTF. The CDR3 coding sequence is TGTGCCTGGAACCAGGGCTATGGCTACACCTTC.

The rearrangement links TRBV5-4 to TRBJ2-1; TRBD2 matches at 9 bases. Trimming removed 2 bases from V and 4 bases from J; junction bases left unmatched: 4. The CDR3 extends over 15 amino acids. The V gene's germline CDR1 is SGHNT and CDR2 YYREEE (reference sequence). CDR3 DNA: TGTGCCAGCAGCTTTGCGGGAGGGTCTTACAATGAGCAGTTCTTC. Translation: CASSFAGGSYNEQFF.

The chain uses TRBV19 and TRBJ1-5, with 9 nucleotides matching TRBD1. The CDR3 contains 12 residues. Germline values: CDR1 LNHDA, CDR2 SQIVND (reference sequence). Losses at the gene ends were 10 bases for V and 11 bases for J; bases not matched to a gene: 9. This chain's CDR3 is CATRTGDVAQHF. CDR3 DNA sequence: TGTGCCACTCGGACAGGGGACGTGGCCCAGCATTTT.

This rearrangement joins TRBV19 to TRBJ2-7, with 12 bases lining up with TRBD1. V lost 4 bases, J lost 5 bases, and 6 bases stayed unmatched. The CDR3 is 15 amino acids. The germline gives CDR1 LNHDA, CDR2 SQIVND (reference sequence). CDR3 coding DNA: TGTGCCAGTAGTACCGGGACAGGGGGCCGGAACGAGCAGTACTTC. Protein: CASSTGTGGRNEQYF.

CDR3 amino acids: CAWSGTVKYF. DNA for the CDR3: TGTGCCTGGAGCGGGACTGTAAAGTACTTC. The chain has TRBV30 and TRBJ2-7; possible D gene TRBD2, 6 bases. CDR3 length equals 10 residues. Germline lookup yields CDR1 GTSNPN and CDR2 SVGIG (reference sequence). The V end lost 3 bases, the J end lost 11 bases, and 11 bases lay between the germline ends.

This chain joins TRBV7-3 and TRBJ1-1; D ambiguous. Germline assignment: CDR1 SGHTA and CDR2 FQGTGA. V was cut by 5 bases and J by 0 bases, with 7 bases left in between. CDR3 length: 13 residues. CDR3 sequence: CASSPYLNTEAFF. For the CDR3, the DNA is TGTGCCAGCAGCCCTTACTTGAACACTGAAGCTTTCTTT.

The V and J genes are TRBV27 and TRBJ2-2, with TRBD1 matching over 8 bases. CDR1 and CDR2 (germline): MNHEY, SMNVEV (reference sequence). V dropped 1 base and J dropped 0; count of bases not matched to a gene: 10. The CDR3 has 19 residues. The CDR3 coding sequence is TGTGCCAGCAGTTTATTCGCCCGTGGGACAGGACCGAACACCGGGGAGCTGTTTTTT. This sequence encodes CASSLFARGTGPNTGELFF.

There are a few counts of this clone. The chain couples TRBV4-1 to TRBJ2-7, with D possibly being TRBD1 (5 bases). This CDR3 contains 14 residues. The V gene's germline CDR1 is MGHRA and CDR2 YSYEKL. With 3 bases removed from V and 3 bases from J, the gap between germline ends came to 12 bases. CDR3 nucleotide sequence: TGCGCCAGCAGCCACAATAATCAGGGCTACGAGCAGTACTTC. It encodes CASSHNNQGYEQYF.

The V gene is TRBV4-1, the J gene TRBJ2-5; 7 bases align to TRBD1. CDR1 MGHRA and CDR2 YSYEKL come from the germline V gene. The CDR3 is 14 amino acids. Unmatched junction bases numbered 5, after V lost 4 bases and J lost 3 bases. This CDR3 is CASSLTGQKETQYF. The CDR3 nucleotides read TGCGCCAGCAGCCTAACGGGACAGAAAGAGACCCAGTACTTC.

The chain employs TRBV6-1 and TRBJ2-3; possibly TRBD2 for D (6 bases). CDR3 length equals 13 residues. The V end was cut by 5 bases, the J end by 5 bases, with 11 bases between. CDR1 MNHNS and CDR2 SASEGT come from the germline V gene. CDR3 DNA: TGTGCCAGCAGTATACCGGGGGTAGATACGCAGTATTTT. Encoded protein: CASSIPGVDTQYF.

This clone was found a few times. V gene TRBV29-1 combines with J gene TRBJ2-2; D gene unclear. This CDR3 spans 13 amino acids. Trimming took off 4 bases at V and 2 bases at J, with 8 bases between the two ends. The germline V gene encodes CDR1 SQVTM and CDR2 ANQGSEA. CDR3 sequence reads: CSVGAVNTGELFF. CDR3 sequence (DNA): TGCAGCGTTGGTGCAGTCAACACCGGGGAGCTGTTTTTT.

This rearrangement joins TRBV5-1 to TRBJ2-1; D unclear. This CDR3 has 11 residues. V was cut by 2 bases and J by 7 bases, with 4 bases left in between. Germline CDR1 reads SGHRS; CDR2 reads YFSETQ. The chain's CDR3 is CASSFGNEQFF. DNA of the CDR3: TGCGCCAGCAGCTTCGGGAATGAGCAGTTCTTC.

The V call is TRBV6-5, the J call TRBJ1-5; D gene unclear. The CDR3 has 12 residues. Germline CDR1 reads MNHEY; CDR2 reads SVGAGI. V was shortened by 8 bases and J by 7 bases, with 12 bases between the two germline ends. The CDR3 coding sequence is TGTGCCAGCGGTAGCCTAAGGCAGCCCCAGCATTTT. This gives the protein CASGSLRQPQHF.

The gene calls are TRBV5-4 and TRBJ2-5; 7 nucleotides match TRBD1. Germline V gene sequence: CDR1 SGHNT, CDR2 YYREEE (reference sequence). The junction had 1 base not matched to a gene; V was cut back by 3 bases and J by 2 bases. The CDR3 is made up of 13 amino acids. CDR3 in DNA: TGTGCCAGCAGCTCCAGGGGGCAAGAGACCCAGTACTTC. It codes for CASSSRGQETQYF.

The V and J genes are TRBV14 and TRBJ1-1; tentative D call: TRBD1 (6 bases). V dropped 4 bases and J dropped 1 base, with 16 bases sitting between them. This CDR3 comprises 16 residues. Germline CDR1 SGHDN, CDR2 FVKESK. DNA for the CDR3: TGTGCCAGCAGCCCGGCTTGGGGGCAGACGAACACTGAAGCTTTCTTT. Translation: CASSPAWGQTNTEAFF.

V and J are TRBV28 and TRBJ2-3, with 9 positions matching TRBD1. The length of the CDR3 is 14 residues. After removal of 2 bases from V and 4 bases from J, the junction contained 1 base not matched to a gene. Germline-derived CDR1 and CDR2 are MDHEN and SYDVKM. The CDR3 sequence is CASSLTGGPDTQYF. CDR3 bases: TGTGCCAGCAGTTTAACAGGGGGCCCAGATACGCAGTATTTT.

The chain joins TRBV20-1 to TRBJ2-3; D remains ambiguous. The CDR3 consists of 11 residues. V dropped 6 bases and J dropped 5 bases, with 9 bases sitting between them. The germline V gene encodes CDR1 DFQATT and CDR2 SNEGSKA (reference sequence). In nucleotides, the CDR3 is TGCAGTGCCGACTCTCTAGATACGCAGTATTTT. Translation: CSADSLDTQYF.